A single sample gave rise to the 23 T cell receptor beta chains below, sequenced in a study of regulatory T cells in long-lasting Graves disease. TCR beta libraries were built with iRepertoire HTBI primers and Arm-PCR of CDR3 regions. From the multiplex PCR reads, TCRdb called clonotypes with MiXCR, one entry per CDR3 protein. The sample has 400,000 to 500,000 distinct CDR3 sequences, about 17% seen once. Documented time point: newly diagnosed GD, antithyroid drugs for less than 3 months. Researchers made the TCR library from RNA that was extracted from PBMCs. This same sample was also taken into another study, of T cells in Graves' hyperthyroidism and ophthalmopathy.

The source was peripheral blood mononuclear cells (PBMCs), collected at new diagnosis, from a patient treated with antithyroid drugs. These receptors originate from a young woman with Graves disease.

This chain joins TRBV7-9 and TRBJ1-2, with D possibly being TRBD1 (5 bases). The CDR3 is made up of 19 amino acids. CDR1 is SEHNR and CDR2 is FQNEAQ in the germline V gene (reference sequence). Trimming left V 4 bases short and J 0 bases short, with 24 bases between. CDR3 sequence: CASSSPTTVKRMTNYGYTF. The CDR3 DNA follows: TGTGCCAGCAGCTCTCCGACGACAGTGAAGAGGATGACTAACTATGGCTACACCTTC.

A few counts support this clonotype. V and J are TRBV29-1 and TRBJ2-2; D remains unclear. Germline V CDR1 and CDR2: SQVTM, ANQGSEA. The CDR3 runs 13 residues. Trimming took off 1 base at V and 0 bases at J, with 3 bases between the two ends. The CDR3: CSVEGPNTGELFF. For the CDR3, the DNA is TGCAGCGTTGAAGGTCCGAACACCGGGGAGCTGTTTTTT.

The V and J genes are TRBV4-1 and TRBJ1-5; tentative D call: TRBD1 (5 bases). The CDR3 is made up of 15 amino acids. V was shortened by 2 bases and J by 2 bases, with 10 bases between the two germline ends. The germline V gene encodes CDR1 MGHRA and CDR2 YSYEKL. CDR3 bases: TGCGCCAGCAGCCAATTCAGGGATGGCAATCAGCCCCAGCATTTT. Translated, it gives CASSQFRDGNQPQHF.

The table lists this clonotype with many counts. The J gene is TRBJ2-2, the V gene TRBV11-3; possibly TRBD2 for D (6 bases). CDR1 is SGHNT and CDR2 is YENEEA in the germline V gene. V lost 5 bases and J 1 base, leaving 14 bases between the germline ends. This CDR3 has 16 amino acids. Written as DNA, the CDR3 is TGTGCCAGCAGCCGCCACCGGAGGGGGAACACCGGGGAGCTGTTTTTT. Its protein is CASSRHRRGNTGELFF.

This clonotype was counted only a few times. This rearrangement joins TRBV6-2 or TRBV6-3 to TRBJ2-1, with 7 bases that match TRBD2. The V gene end was trimmed by 0 bases and the J gene end by 7 bases; junction bases not matched to a gene: 6. Germline assignment: CDR1 MNHEY and CDR2 SVGEGT. This CDR3 is built from 15 residues. The CDR3 DNA reads TGTGCCAGCAGTTACTCGAGTAGCGGGCTAAATGAGCAGTTCTTC. Its translation is CASSYSSSGLNEQFF.

This clonotype was picked up many times. The chain uses TRBV12-3 or TRBV12-4 and TRBJ1-2; D is unresolved. This CDR3 spans 15 amino acids. With 0 bases removed from V and 7 bases from J, the gap between germline ends came to 15 bases. CDR3 nucleotides: TGTGCCAGCAGTTTAGCGCTAGTCCCCCACGGTGGCTACACCTTC. It encodes CASSLALVPHGGYTF.

This clonotype was detected ten times or more. V is TRBV11-3 and J is TRBJ2-3; perhaps TRBD2 as D (5 bases). Trimming removed 5 bases at V and 2 bases at J, with 11 bases between. This CDR3 is 14 amino acids long. Germline CDR1 and CDR2: SGHNT and YENEEA. Here the CDR3 reads CASSRTRTTDTQYF. Written as DNA, the CDR3 is TGTGCCAGCAGCCGCACTAGGACCACAGATACGCAGTATTTT.

The table lists this clonotype with many counts. The V gene is TRBV18, the J gene TRBJ2-2, with D possibly being TRBD1 (5 bases). CDR1 KGHSH and CDR2 LQKENI come from the germline V gene. The germline V and J ends were trimmed by 2 bases and 0 bases, with 7 bases remaining between them. CDR3 length: 15 residues. The chain's CDR3 is CASSPLQANTGELFF. CDR3 in DNA: TGTGCCAGCTCACCATTACAGGCGAACACCGGGGAGCTGTTTTTT.

In this sample, this clonotype turned up many times. This chain joins TRBV20-1 and TRBJ2-3, with 7 positions matching TRBD2. This CDR3 region has 14 residues. Germline V gene lookup returns CDR1 DFQATT and CDR2 SNEGSKA (reference sequence). With V trimmed by 5 bases and J by 0 bases, 5 bases remained unmatched. CDR3 loop: CSAVAGASTDTQYF. For the CDR3, the DNA is TGCAGTGCTGTAGCGGGCGCTAGCACAGATACGCAGTATTTT.

Only a few counts were recorded for this clonotype. This sequence joins TRBV15 and TRBJ1-5, with a tentative D call TRBD1 (6 bases). V was clipped by 1 base and J by 5 bases, with 15 bases between them. This CDR3 is 16 amino acids long. CDR1 is LNHNV and CDR2 is YYDKDF in the germline V gene (reference sequence). The CDR3 spells CATSRALGGSDQPQHF. Here the CDR3 DNA reads TGTGCCACCAGCAGAGCCTTGGGGGGCTCGGATCAGCCCCAGCATTTT.

This clonotype was observed many times. The chain uses TRBV12-3 or TRBV12-4 and TRBJ2-2, with D unclear. The CDR3 covers 15 residues. Trimming removed 6 bases at V and 7 bases at J, with 18 bases between. CDR3 protein: CASSFQPLGIGELFF. CDR3 in DNA: TGTGCCAGCAGCTTTCAGCCCTTGGGAATCGGGGAGCTGTTTTTT.

The rearrangement joins TRBV7-9 to TRBJ2-1, with 9 nucleotides matching TRBD2. From germline, CDR1 is SEHNR and CDR2 FQNEAQ (reference sequence). The CDR3 contains 18 residues. V was clipped by 4 bases and J by 6 bases; unmatched bases: 16. CDR3: CASSSRDRGGGRANEQFF. Written as DNA, the CDR3 is TGTGCCAGCAGCTCCCGAGATAGAGGTGGCGGGAGGGCCAATGAGCAGTTCTTC.

This clonotype is a singleton in its sample. The chain joins TRBV5-4 to TRBJ1-1; D is possibly TRBD1 (6 bases). This CDR3 is built from 16 residues. CDR1 and CDR2 from the germline V gene are SGHNT and YYREEE (reference sequence). V was cut by 4 bases and J by 4 bases, with 20 bases left in between. The CDR3 reads CASSPGGALRGTEAFF. DNA for the CDR3: TGTGCCAGCAGCCCGGGGGGGGCGCTTCGCGGCACTGAAGCTTTCTTT.

To note about this clonotype: A read error may explain this, as a much larger clone is one base away. This sequence joins TRBV20-1 and TRBJ2-5; D tentatively reads TRBD1 or TRBD2 (6 bases each). Trimming took 5 bases from V and 6 from J, leaving 16 bases between them. CDR1 DFQATT and CDR2 SNEGSKA come from the germline V gene (reference sequence). The CDR3 runs 13 residues. The CDR3 bases are TGCAGTGCTGGCTATAGAGGGGGGAAGACCCAGTACTTC. It specifies CSAGYRGGKTQYF.

In its sample, this clonotype was seen many times. The chain has TRBV28 and TRBJ2-4; no definite D call. The germline gives CDR1 MDHEN, CDR2 SYDVKM. Trimming removed 4 bases at V and 8 bases at J, with 9 bases between. The CDR3 consists of 12 residues. CDR3 protein: CASSWKGYIQYF. DNA for the CDR3: TGTGCCAGCAGTTGGAAAGGATACATTCAGTACTTC.

V gene TRBV7-9 combines with J gene TRBJ2-5; maybe TRBD1 (6 bases). CDR3 length: 16 residues. Germline V gene sequence: CDR1 SEHNR, CDR2 FQNEAQ (reference sequence). Trimming took 4 bases from V and 2 from J, leaving 17 bases between them. The CDR3 spells CASSYTGRSTQETQYF. As DNA, the CDR3 is TGTGCCAGCAGCTACACAGGGAGATCGACGCAAGAGACCCAGTACTTC.

V is TRBV10-2 and J is TRBJ2-2, with D perhaps TRBD1 or TRBD2 (6 bases each). Between the trimmed V and J ends, which lost 9 bases and 4 bases, there was a span of 18 bases. Per germline, CDR1 WSHSY and CDR2 SAAADI. The length of the CDR3 is 15 residues. CDR3 bases: TGCGCCAGTCGTGGATCAGGGGAGGTCACCGGGGAGCTGTTTTTT. Translated: CASRGSGEVTGELFF.

At least ten counts were recorded for this clonotype. The genes are TRBV28 and TRBJ2-7, with TRBD1 matching over 7 bases. The germline CDR1 and CDR2 sequences are MDHEN and SYDVKM. The CDR3 loop spans 15 amino acids. V dropped 5 bases and J dropped 1; count of bases not matched to a gene: 8. CDR3 amino acids: CASSTTGQSSYEQYF. The CDR3 coding sequence is TGTGCCAGCAGTACAACGGGACAGTCATCCTACGAGCAGTACTTC.

This clonotype was seen repeatedly, ten times or more. V and J are TRBV7-8 and TRBJ2-3, with 12 positions matching TRBD1. Germline loops: CDR1 SGHVS, CDR2 FQNEAQ. V dropped 2 bases and J dropped 7; count of bases not matched to a gene: 7. This CDR3 spans 16 amino acids. CDR3 coding DNA: TGTGCCAGCAGCTTACCGGGGACAGGGGGCGCGAATACGCAGTATTTT. Its protein is CASSLPGTGGANTQYF.

This clonotype was found a few times. The CDR3 is CASSDRTGGGTGELFF. The DNA of the CDR3 is TGTGCCAGTAGTGATCGGACAGGGGGCGGCACCGGGGAGCTGTTTTTT. The rearrangement links TRBV19 to TRBJ2-2, with 11 bases that match TRBD1. This CDR3 is built from 16 residues. The germline gives CDR1 LNHDA, CDR2 SQIVND (reference sequence). Trimming took 5 bases from V and 4 from J; bases not matched to a gene: 6.

This clonotype was observed at least ten times. V gene TRBV12-3 or TRBV12-4 combines with J gene TRBJ2-5, with 7 bases fitting TRBD1. The CDR3 is 14 residues long. Germline trimming cut 6 bases from V and 2 bases from J; bases unmatched to any gene: 6. The CDR3 is CASSSGQNQETQYF. Written as DNA, the CDR3 is TGTGCCAGCAGCTCGGGACAGAATCAAGAGACCCAGTACTTC.

This clonotype was detected a few times. It may be a read error: a sequence one base away is much more abundant. The chain carries TRBV12-3 or TRBV12-4 and TRBJ2-1; D not certain. The CDR3 is 13 amino acids. CDR3 protein: CASTPEGYNGQFF. CDR3 nucleotide sequence: TGTGCCAGCACCCCAGAAGGTTACAATGGGCAGTTCTTC.

This clonotype was counted ten times or more. The chain has TRBV6-5 and TRBJ2-1; the D call may be TRBD1 or TRBD2 (5 bases each). CDR1 is MNHEY, CDR2 SVGAGI, per germline. There are 14 residues in the CDR3. V was shortened by 4 bases and J by 0 bases, with 7 bases between the two germline ends. CDR3 coding DNA: TGTGCCAGCAGTTGGGGGAGCTCCTACAATGAGCAGTTCTTC. This gives the protein CASSWGSSYNEQFF.